This note documents a single T cell receptor (beta chain) sequence. Its cognate antigen has yet to be identified. Base qualities are not provided; no much larger clone lies one nucleotide away. The sample has other DNA sequences that encode this CDR3 too. V and J lose 1 base and 0 bases, and a span of 3 bases separates them. The CDR3 spans 13 residues, from the cysteine through the phenylalanine. The retained sequence is limited to the CDR3, 39 bases, with the frame set at the first base. The CDR3 regions of human TCRbeta chains were subjected to immunosequencing. Concerning the study's data processing: TCRs in the repertoires were compared against a reference library of SARS-CoV-2-specific TCRs that had been generated with the MIRA antigen-specificity platform. Breadth was defined as the fraction of unique TCRs that were SARS-CoV-2-associated. Depth was defined as the fraction of total T cells that were SARS-CoV-2-associated. Using the MIRA data, every spike-specific TCR was mapped to the spike region that the TCR reacted to and assigned to either a CD4 or a CD8 class. Log10-transformed breadth and depth values were compared by one-way ANOVA with Sidak's multiple comparisons tests. TCRdb retrieved this table from immuneACCESS and kept in-frame rearrangements only. Not all clones are present; in checked studies, unresolved V genes account for under half, and no reason is known for the remainder. That table furnishes V, J and clone size, whereas the DNA furnished D and trimming. Recorded for this sample are about 180,000 clones; 85% to 90% of them occurred a single time. In total, the top ten clones hold 7.7% of the sample.

This entry comes from a study of T cell responses to AZD1222 COVID-19 vaccine (dated by TCRdb to 2020 to 2022). For the wider study: AZD1222 recipients with second doses at about 4 weeks or about 12 weeks were pooled, because spike-specific TCR depth and breadth did not differ between schedules. TCR sequencing covered 233 trial participants: 200 to 210 given two doses of AZD1222 and about 26 given two doses of MenACWY control vaccine. Trial participants were enrolled by age into 18-55, 56-69 and 70-plus year subgroups, with approximately 150, 30 and 60 TCR-sequenced participants respectively. What the work shows at the level of the full study, not this receptor alone: Participants were mostly white British, with more females than males. The authors suggested clonal diversity may have been underestimated. In the small 56-69-year group, the increase in depth fell short of significance, most likely because of low power. Nearly half of unique spike-specific TCRs reportedly recognized epitopes outside regions mutated in the B.1.351 and B.1.1.7 variants. Because no day 14 peak-response samples were available, repertoires were characterized only after the peak T cell response. After two AZD1222 doses, spike-specific TCR breadth and depth were significantly higher than at day 0 and than in MenACWY recipients. The vaccine-associated CD4 TCRs covered the entire spike protein, and the dominant responses fell in regions 160-218 and 743-854. Conclusions about previously exposed vaccinees are limited because only a handful of AZD1222 recipients were SARS-CoV-2 seropositive at baseline.

This specimen's time point label, per the study, means: baseline before first vaccination. Samples from vaccinated people were obtained from the UK trials COV001 and COV002, which included a single-blind randomized controlled phase 2/3 trial of AZD1222 (ChAdOx1 nCoV-19) in healthy adults. For TCRbeta chain sequencing, PBMC samples from trial participants were taken at day 0 and at day 28 after the second dose. The receptor was isolated from an adult in good health. Specimen: peripheral blood, collected on day 0 of AZD1222 vaccination. The rearranged chain carries TRBV12-3 or TRBV12-4 and TRBJ1-1, with no confident D gene call. In nucleotides, the sequence is TGTGCCAGCAGTTTAGGGGTGAACACTGAAGCTTTCTTT. Its translation reads: CASSLGVNTEAFF.